Described below is a single TCR beta chain sequence and its context. This sample was included in a study of human T cells and chemical hapten exposure. Germline V CDR1 and CDR2: SGHDN, FVKESK. The germline V and J ends were trimmed by 0 bases and 0 bases, with 9 bases remaining between them. CDR3 length: 17 amino acids. Per the authors' pipeline: Sequenced samples showed a median of around 96,000 TCRs each, with counts running from around 25,000 to 690,000. MiXCR, run by TCRdb on the RACE reads, gives a single entry per CDR3 protein. These V and J calls rely on TCRdb rather than the paper's analysis. The sample yields roughly 120,000 distinct CDR3 sequences, around 10% seen once. Time point denoted: patch test 1, 2 weeks after DPC sensitization. Treatment denoted: therapeutic diphenylcyclopropenone sensitization with weekly scalp DPC. The study enrolled 18 to 70-year-old alopecia patients suitable for DPC. The authors' total RNA extraction used unfractionated whole blood.

The V gene is TRBV14, the J gene TRBJ2-6; D ambiguous. The origin of this receptor is a woman in her forties or fifties with alopecia areata. Some clones in this sample may be carry-over from other donors' samples. The sequencing used whole blood, collected in connection with sensitization to the hapten diphenylcyclopropenone (DPC). The CDR3 loop is CASSQDTPLSGANVLTF. Written as DNA, the CDR3 is TGTGCCAGCAGCCAAGATACCCCCCTCTCTGGGGCCAACGTCCTGACTTTC.